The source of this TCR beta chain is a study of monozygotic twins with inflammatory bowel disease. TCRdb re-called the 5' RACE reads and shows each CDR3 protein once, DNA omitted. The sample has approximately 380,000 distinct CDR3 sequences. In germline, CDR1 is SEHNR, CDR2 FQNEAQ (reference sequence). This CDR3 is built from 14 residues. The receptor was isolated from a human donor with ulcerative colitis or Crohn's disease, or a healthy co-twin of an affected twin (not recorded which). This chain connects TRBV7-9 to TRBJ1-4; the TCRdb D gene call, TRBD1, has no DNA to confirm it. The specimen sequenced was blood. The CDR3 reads CASNFDRGDEKLFF.